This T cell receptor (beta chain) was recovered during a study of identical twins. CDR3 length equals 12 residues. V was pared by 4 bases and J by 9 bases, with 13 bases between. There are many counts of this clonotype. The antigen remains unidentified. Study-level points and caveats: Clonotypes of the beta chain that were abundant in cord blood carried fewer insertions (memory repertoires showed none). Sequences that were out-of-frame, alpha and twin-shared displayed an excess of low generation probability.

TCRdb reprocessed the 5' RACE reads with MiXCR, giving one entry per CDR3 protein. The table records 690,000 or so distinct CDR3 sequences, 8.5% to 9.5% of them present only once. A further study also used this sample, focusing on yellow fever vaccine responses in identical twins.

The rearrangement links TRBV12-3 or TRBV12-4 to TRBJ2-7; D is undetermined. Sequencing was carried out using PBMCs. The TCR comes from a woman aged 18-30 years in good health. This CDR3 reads CASSSPPHGQYF. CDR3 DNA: TGTGCCAGCAGTTCCCCCCCTCATGGGCAGTACTTC.